This entry features one TCR beta chain sequence. CD4+ cells underwent separation, giving CD45RA+ naive and CD45RA-negative memory subsets. This sample stems from a study of shared clonotypes between healthy human individuals. Clones were read by immunoSEQ multiplex PCR, and TCRdb kept only the in-frame ones, dropping some. Here the sample spans 330,000 or so clones, approximately 79% being singletons. The CDR3 runs to 13 residues. Germline loops: CDR1 ENHRY, CDR2 SYGVKD. The V end lost 6 bases, the J end lost 0 bases, and 3 bases lay between the germline ends. This chain joins TRBV10-3 and TRBJ2-6; the D is unclear. The clonotype was recovered from a man younger than 45 in good health. Sample: memory CD4+ T cells sorted from blood. Sample subset: CD45RA-negative fraction. CDR3 DNA sequence: TGTGCCATCAGGGGCTCTGGGGCCAACGTCCTGACTTTC. Translation: CAIRGSGANVLTF.